Following are 26 T cell receptor beta chains from one sample sequenced in a study of Tregs in tolerant kidney transplant recipients. Method: immunoSEQ multiplex PCR; TCRdb's copy keeps in-frame clones and lacks some. The sample holds tens of thousands of clones; 91% are singletons and the top ten take about 0.3%. The input for sequencing was Tregs from blood, taken before the transplant. Receptors originate from a human donor who received a combined kidney and bone marrow transplant.

The chain is built from TRBV4-2 and TRBJ2-2; possible D gene TRBD1, 6 bases. V was trimmed by 4 bases and J by 1 base, leaving 16 bases between them. Germline-derived CDR1 and CDR2 are LGHNA and YNFKEQ. The CDR3 contains 17 residues. The CDR3 DNA follows: TGTGCCAGCAGCCTCGAAGGGGGTAGCCAGAACACCGGGGAGCTGTTTTTT. Its translation: CASSLEGGSQNTGELFF.

The rearrangement links TRBV7-9 to TRBJ2-7; D uncertain. Between the trimmed V and J ends, which lost 2 bases and 0 bases, there was a span of 2 bases. The CDR3 has 12 amino acids. Looked up from germline, CDR1 is SEHNR and CDR2 is FQNEAQ (reference sequence). The CDR3 DNA is TGTGCCAGCAGCTTACACTCCTACGAGCAGTACTTC. Translated: CASSLHSYEQYF.

The chain uses TRBV5-1 and TRBJ2-5; perhaps TRBD1 as D (5 bases). Per the germline V gene, CDR1 is SGHRS and CDR2 is YFSETQ. Trimming took 4 bases from V and 4 from J, leaving 11 bases between them. The CDR3 has 13 residues. CDR3 sequence reads: CASSARERETQYF. The DNA for the CDR3 is TGCGCCAGCAGCGCCAGGGAACGAGAGACCCAGTACTTC.

A few counts support this clone. The chain links TRBV4-1 to TRBJ1-2, with 10 bases fitting TRBD1. In germline, CDR1 is MGHRA, CDR2 YSYEKL. The CDR3 length is 17 residues. V lost 0 bases to trimming and J lost 5 bases; unmatched junction nucleotides: 9. This CDR3 reads CASSQDGLTGGWYGYTF. The CDR3 DNA follows: TGCGCCAGCAGCCAAGATGGTCTGACAGGGGGCTGGTATGGCTACACCTTC.

This clone was seen just once. This chain uses TRBV2 with TRBJ2-1; TRBD1 aligns across 8 bases. Trimming cost V 8 bases and J 2 bases; bases outside gene matches: 5. Per germline, CDR1 SNHLY and CDR2 FYNNEI. This CDR3 spans 14 amino acids. CDR3 bases: TGTGCCAGCTTTCAGGGGGCCACCTACAATGAGCAGTTCTTC. This gives the protein CASFQGATYNEQFF.

V is TRBV4-1 and J is TRBJ2-3, with 7 positions matching TRBD2. V lost 0 bases to trimming and J lost 0 bases; unmatched junction nucleotides: 0. The CDR3 sequence is 15 residues long. CDR1 and CDR2 (germline): MGHRA, YSYEKL. CDR3 coding DNA: TGCGCCAGCAGCCAAGATAGCGGGAGCACAGATACGCAGTATTTT. Protein: CASSQDSGSTDTQYF.

The chain recombines TRBV25-1 with TRBJ2-3, with a tentative D call TRBD2 (6 bases). Germline CDR1 reads MGHDK; CDR2 reads SYGVNS. The CDR3 is 16 amino acids. Trimming shortened V by 0 bases and J by 2 bases, and 12 bases separated the two germline ends. DNA of the CDR3: TGTGCCAGCAGTGAATATGGGGAGGCATTCACAGATACGCAGTATTTT. It specifies CASSEYGEAFTDTQYF.

In this sample, this clone turned up once. The chain recombines TRBV10-3 with TRBJ2-2; D may match TRBD1 or TRBD2 (5 bases each). The ends were cut back, 2 bases at V and 6 bases at J, with 10 bases in the middle. Germline CDR1 and CDR2: ENHRY and SYGVKD. The CDR3 consists of 14 residues. The CDR3 is CAISETGGPGELFF. Here the CDR3 DNA reads TGTGCCATCAGTGAGACAGGAGGACCCGGGGAGCTGTTTTTT.

The genes are TRBV2 and TRBJ2-7; 10 positions agree with TRBD1. J gave up 4 bases and V 6 bases, and 6 bases lay outside the gene matches. This CDR3 has 14 amino acids. From germline, CDR1 is SNHLY and CDR2 FYNNEI. The CDR3 bases are TGTGCCAGCAGAAAAGACAGGGGGCGGTACGAGCAGTACTTC. This codes for CASRKDRGRYEQYF.

The rearrangement joins TRBV11-3 to TRBJ2-1, with 10 bases fitting TRBD2. CDR3 length equals 15 residues. CDR1 is SGHNT, CDR2 YENEEA, per germline. J gave up 5 bases and V 1 base, and 2 bases lay outside the gene matches. The CDR3 reads CASSLGSGRHNEQFF. The CDR3 DNA follows: TGTGCCAGCAGCTTAGGTAGCGGGAGGCACAATGAGCAGTTCTTC.

The chain links TRBV7-2 to TRBJ1-5; D gene ambiguous. The CDR3 length is 13 residues. CDR1 is SGHTA, CDR2 FQGNSA, per germline. V was shortened by 8 bases and J by 2 bases, with 10 bases between the two germline ends. The CDR3 sequence: CASGLPGNQPQHF. The CDR3 region has the DNA TGTGCCAGCGGCCTCCCGGGCAATCAGCCCCAGCATTTT.

The rearrangement joins TRBV19 to TRBJ2-5; D ambiguous. Trimming left V 8 bases short and J 1 base short, with 8 bases between. Germline V gene sequence: CDR1 LNHDA, CDR2 SQIVND (reference sequence). This CDR3 contains 12 residues. CDR3 sequence (DNA): TGTGCCAGTTCGACTGCCCAAGAGACCCAGTACTTC. Translation: CASSTAQETQYF.

This chain joins TRBV5-1 and TRBJ1-1; no clear D. V lost 0 bases and J 4 bases, leaving 10 bases between the germline ends. The CDR3 length is 14 residues. CDR1 is SGHRS and CDR2 is YFSETQ in the germline V gene. The CDR3 DNA sequence: TGCGCCAGCAGCTTGGGAACGGAACGCACTGAAGCTTTCTTT. Protein: CASSLGTERTEAFF. The full variable domain, in which reference TRBV5-1 and TRBJ1-1 provide the parts outside the CDR3, is KAGVTQTPRYLIKTRGQQVTLSCSPISGHRSVSWYQQTPGQGLQFLFEYFSETQRNKGNFPGRFSGRQFSNSRSEMNVSTLELGDSALYLCASSLGTERTEAFFGQGTRLTVV.

V gene TRBV5-5 combines with J gene TRBJ2-5, with a possible D match to TRBD2 (5 bases). The J call could be wrong; TRBJ2-7 is a better fit for the DNA end. Germline lookup yields CDR1 SGHKS and CDR2 YYEKEE (reference sequence). There are 12 residues in the CDR3. The CDR3 DNA is TGTGCCAGCAGCCCATGGGAGCTCGAGCAGTACTTC. Translating gives CASSPWELEQYF.

This chain links TRBV28 with TRBJ2-1; 11 bases agree with TRBD2. Germline values: CDR1 MDHEN, CDR2 SYDVKM. The trim removed 5 bases at V and 11 bases at J, leaving 8 bases unmatched. This CDR3 spans 14 amino acids. The CDR3 spells CASSQGLAETQQFF. As DNA, the CDR3 is TGTGCCAGCAGTCAGGGACTAGCGGAGACCCAGCAGTTCTTC.

CDR3 in DNA: TGTGCCAGCAGTTTAAATTGGGGATCCTACAATGAGCAGTTCTTC. Translating gives CASSLNWGSYNEQFF. The chain links TRBV27 to TRBJ2-1; no definite D call. Germline CDR1 and CDR2: MNHEY and SMNVEV (reference sequence). Trimming stripped 2 bases from V and 1 base from J, with 9 bases between. The CDR3 spans 15 residues.

The rearrangement uses TRBV6-5 and TRBJ1-3, with no clear D. The V and J ends lost 8 bases and 2 bases respectively, with 10 bases between them. The CDR3 spans 13 residues. Germline V gene data show CDR1 as MNHEY and CDR2 as SVGAGI. The CDR3 nucleotides read TGTGCCAGCGCGCTTGATCCTGGAAACACCATATATTTT. Protein: CASALDPGNTIYF.

This clone was detected a few times. The gene calls are TRBV15 and TRBJ2-7; the match to TRBD2 covers 8 bases. CDR3 length equals 17 residues. Germline loops: CDR1 LNHNV, CDR2 YYDKDF (reference sequence). V shed 3 bases, J shed 0 bases, and the junction held 10 bases outside the gene matches. The CDR3 is CATSRLSGGGGSYEQYF. CDR3 nucleotide sequence: TGTGCCACCAGCAGGCTCAGCGGGGGCGGCGGCTCCTACGAGCAGTACTTC.

Only one count was recorded for this clone. V gene TRBV19 combines with J gene TRBJ2-3; D gene uncertain. Germline V gene lookup returns CDR1 LNHDA and CDR2 SQIVND (reference sequence). V gave up 6 bases and J gave up 3 bases, with 13 bases separating them. The CDR3 sequence is 14 residues long. The CDR3 is CASRRTLGTDTQYF. The CDR3 region has the DNA TGTGCCAGTAGGAGAACCCTAGGAACAGATACGCAGTATTTT.

There are a few counts of this clone. This chain links TRBV5-1 with TRBJ1-1; weak D call: TRBD1 (5 bases). This CDR3 region has 13 residues. V lost 3 bases and J 7 bases, leaving 13 bases between the germline ends. Germline loops: CDR1 SGHRS, CDR2 YFSETQ. CDR3 DNA: TGCGCCAGCAGCTCGCCGCCCGACAGTGAAGCTTTCTTT. Protein sequence: CASSSPPDSEAFF.

About this clone: Additional DNA sequences in this sample encode the identical CDR3. This chain uses TRBV28 with TRBJ2-1, with D perhaps TRBD2 (6 bases). Germline lookup yields CDR1 MDHEN and CDR2 SYDVKM. The V and J ends lost 5 bases and 3 bases respectively, with 11 bases between them. The CDR3 totals 14 residues. CDR3 region: CASSGAGFYNEQFF. The CDR3 DNA sequence: TGTGCCAGCAGTGGCGCGGGATTCTACAATGAGCAGTTCTTC.

This sequence joins TRBV27 and TRBJ2-3; 12 nucleotides line up with TRBD2. Germline V CDR1 and CDR2: MNHEY, SMNVEV (reference sequence). CDR3 size: 14 residues. J lost 5 bases, V lost 5 bases, and 2 bases had no gene match. CDR3 nucleotide sequence: TGTGCCAGCAGTGAGACTAGCGGGAGAGATACGCAGTATTTT. Translating gives CASSETSGRDTQYF.

Notes on this clone: It is unclear where the CDR3 begins or ends on the DNA, so no DNA is shown, and the CDR3 is as TCRdb lists it. J is TRBJ2-1 and V is TRBV29-1; the table's D call, TRBD1, has no DNA check behind it. The CDR3 has 13 amino acids, counting both end residues. From germline, CDR1 is SQVTM and CDR2 ANQGSEA. This CDR3 reads CSVGQGSGREPFF.

In this sample, this clone turned up a few times. The chain couples TRBV5-1 to TRBJ1-1, with D possibly matching TRBD1 (5 bases). V was trimmed by 4 bases and J by 1 base, leaving 11 bases between them. The CDR3 is 14 amino acids. In germline, CDR1 is SGHRS, CDR2 YFSETQ. The CDR3, as DNA: TGCGCCAGCAGCCTGACGACAGCGAACACTGAAGCTTTCTTT. This gives the protein CASSLTTANTEAFF.

This chain links TRBV2 with TRBJ2-7, with D possibly TRBD1 on 8 matching bases. The germline gives CDR1 SNHLY, CDR2 FYNNEI. The CDR3 loop spans 13 amino acids. The V and J ends lost 6 bases and 6 bases respectively, with 15 bases between them. CDR3 nucleotides: TGTGCCAGCAGGCCGGACAGGGAGGGCGAGCAGTACTTC. The encoded protein is CASRPDREGEQYF.

In this sample, this clone turned up once. The rearrangement links TRBV6-5 to TRBJ2-7; the D gene is possibly TRBD2 (5 bases). Trimming took off 6 bases at V and 0 bases at J, with 12 bases between the two ends. Germline V gene lookup returns CDR1 MNHEY and CDR2 SVGAGI. The CDR3 is 14 amino acids. The CDR3 region is CASRSFGDSYEQYF. CDR3 coding DNA: TGTGCCAGCAGGAGCTTCGGGGACTCCTACGAGCAGTACTTC.